This T cell receptor (beta chain) was obtained from a study of control samples from healthy donors and cancer patients. Germline CDR1 is MNHNS and CDR2 is SASEGT. V was trimmed by 2 bases and J by 0 bases, leaving 14 bases between them. CDR3 length: 16 amino acids. Sequencing used immunoSEQ multiplex PCR; TCRdb keeps in-frame clones, though not all of them. In the table there are over 45,000 clones, just over 90% of which are singletons. The sample holds a few counts of this clone. The sequenced sample consisted of PBMCs. This chain connects TRBV6-1 to TRBJ2-7; perhaps TRBD2 as D (6 bases). This clonotype originated in a man in his thirties or forties with colorectal cancer. CDR3 in DNA: TGTGCCAGCAGTGAATGGTATAGGAGGGACTCCTACGAGCAGTACTTC. Translation: CASSEWYRRDSYEQYF.